Each of the 20 T cell receptor beta chains below was sequenced from the same sample in a study of cytomegalovirus exposure and HLA in healthy donors. A multiplex PCR was run with 60 Vbeta primers and 13 Jbeta primers. Some clones are missing from TCRdb's copy, which holds only in-frame ones; the method was immunoSEQ multiplex PCR. The profile shows around 120,000 clones, 70% to 80% of them singletons. The sample taken for sequencing was PBMCs. The receptors originated from a woman between 35 and 50 years old in good health and CMV-seropositive.

The rearrangement uses TRBV4-3 and TRBJ1-1; D unclear. Germline lookup yields CDR1 LGHNA and CDR2 YSLEER. The CDR3 covers 15 residues. V shed 0 bases and J shed 1 base, with 9 bases lying between them. The CDR3 sequence is CASSQDSAGNTEAFF. The CDR3 DNA follows: TGCGCCAGCAGCCAAGATAGTGCTGGGAACACTGAAGCTTTCTTT.

The gene calls are TRBV11-1 and TRBJ1-5; D ambiguous. Trimming cost V 5 bases and J 6 bases, with 11 bases left between them. From germline, CDR1 is SGHAT and CDR2 FQDESV (reference sequence). The CDR3 sequence is 13 residues long. In DNA, the CDR3 is TGTGCCAGCAGCCTTGGAGGGAGTCAGCCCCAGCATTTT. Amino acids: CASSLGGSQPQHF.

The J gene is TRBJ1-3, the V gene TRBV15; D is uncertain. Germline V gene sequence: CDR1 LNHNV, CDR2 YYDKDF (reference sequence). V was pared by 0 bases and J by 0 bases, with 9 bases between. The CDR3 runs to 16 residues. CDR3 region: CATSRDLVSSGNTIYF. The CDR3 coding sequence is TGTGCCACCAGCAGAGATCTTGTCAGCTCTGGAAACACCATATATTTT. The full variable domain, completed using reference TRBV15 and TRBJ1-3, is DAMVIQNPRYQVTQFGKPVTLSCSQTLNHNVMYWYQQKSSQAPKLLFHYYDKDFNNEADTPDNFQSRRPNTSFCFLDIRSPGLGDTAMYLCATSRDLVSSGNTIYFGEGSWLTVV.

V usage is TRBV6-1 and J usage is TRBJ1-1; D is perhaps TRBD1 (6 bases). Germline assignment: CDR1 MNHNS and CDR2 SASEGT. V was shortened by 6 bases and J by 1 base, with 9 bases between the two germline ends. The CDR3 consists of 13 residues. CDR3 protein: CASREDRNTEAFF. In DNA form, the CDR3 reads TGTGCCAGCAGGGAGGACAGGAACACTGAAGCTTTCTTT.

This clone came up once. The CDR3 sequence is CASSAEGGSYNEQFF. As DNA, the CDR3 is TGTGCCAGCAGCGCCGAAGGGGGCTCCTACAATGAGCAGTTCTTC. The chain uses TRBV6-6 and TRBJ2-1; maybe TRBD1 (6 bases). Germline lookup yields CDR1 MNHNY and CDR2 SVGAGI (reference sequence). The germline V and J ends were trimmed by 6 bases and 0 bases, with 12 bases remaining between them. There are 15 residues in the CDR3.

The V call is TRBV7-9, the J call TRBJ2-2, with 14 bases identical to TRBD2. Germline V gives CDR1 SEHNR, CDR2 FQNEAQ (reference sequence). The CDR3 runs to 15 residues. The ends lost 4 bases at V and 10 bases at J; junction bases unmatched: 5. CDR3 sequence: CASSSGLAGVVELFF. For the CDR3, the DNA is TGTGCCAGCAGCTCGGGACTAGCGGGAGTAGTGGAGCTGTTTTTT.

The chain is built from TRBV7-3 and TRBJ2-5; D perhaps matches TRBD1 (6 bases). Trimming took 5 bases from V and 5 from J, leaving 15 bases between them. CDR1 is SGHTA and CDR2 is FQGTGA in the germline V gene. This CDR3 has 14 amino acids. CDR3 coding DNA: TGTGCCAGCAGCGTTACAGGGAGCCGGGAGACCCAGTACTTC. As protein: CASSVTGSRETQYF.

CDR3 sequence: CASSQDRRLASEQYF. DNA of the CDR3: TGTGCCAGCAGCCAAGATAGGAGGCTAGCCTCCGAGCAGTACTTC. The chain links TRBV14 to TRBJ2-7; possible D gene TRBD2, 5 bases. This CDR3 has 15 residues. Germline-derived CDR1 and CDR2 are SGHDN and FVKESK. Between the trimmed V and J ends, which lost 0 bases and 6 bases, there was a span of 15 bases.

The J gene is TRBJ1-1, the V gene TRBV12-5; 7 positions agree with TRBD1. V lost 2 bases, J lost 8 bases, and 8 bases stayed unmatched. Per germline, CDR1 LGHNT and CDR2 FRNRAP. The CDR3 runs 14 residues. The CDR3 protein is CASGLFGETGEAFF. The CDR3 DNA reads TGTGCTAGTGGTTTGTTCGGGGAGACAGGGGAAGCTTTCTTT.

The sample holds one count of this clone. V gene TRBV11-2 combines with J gene TRBJ2-1; 10 bases line up with TRBD2. J was trimmed by 7 bases and V by 1 base; bases with no gene match: 4. The CDR3 runs to 15 residues. CDR1 and CDR2 from the germline V gene are SGHAT and FQNNGV. CDR3 sequence (DNA): TGTGCCAGCAGCTTAGTACTAGCGGGAATAAATGAGCAGTTCTTC. As protein: CASSLVLAGINEQFF. Using reference TRBV11-2 and TRBJ2-1 for the parts outside the CDR3, the full variable domain is EAGVAQSPRYKIIEKRQSVAFWCNPISGHATLYWYQQILGQGPKLLIQFQNNGVVDDSQLPKDRFSAERLKGVDSTLKIQPAKLEDSAVYLCASSLVLAGINEQFFGPGTRLTVL.

This clone was found once. This chain joins TRBV14 and TRBJ2-2; 9 bases map to TRBD1. From germline, CDR1 is SGHDN and CDR2 FVKESK. The CDR3 is made up of 17 amino acids. V was pared by 4 bases and J by 7 bases, with 13 bases of the junction left unmatched. The chain's CDR3 is CASSPPDRGALGGELFF. The CDR3, as DNA: TGTGCCAGCAGCCCTCCCGACAGGGGGGCTTTGGGCGGGGAGCTGTTTTTT.

This clone has a handful of counts. The chain combines TRBV6-1 with TRBJ1-2; 10 nucleotides align to TRBD1. CDR3 length: 15 amino acids. V shed 6 bases, J shed 6 bases, and the junction held 10 bases outside the gene matches. CDR1 is MNHNS and CDR2 is SASEGT in the germline V gene. In DNA form, the CDR3 reads TGTGCCAGCAGGACTCCGGGACAGGGGTATCATGGCTACACCTTC. Amino acid sequence: CASRTPGQGYHGYTF.

This chain connects TRBV9 to TRBJ2-7; 10 bases line up with TRBD1. The germline V gene has CDR1 SGDLS and CDR2 YYNGEE. Germline trimming cut 7 bases from V and 3 bases from J; bases unmatched to any gene: 4. The CDR3 has 13 amino acids. The CDR3, as DNA: TGTGCCAGCGCCCGGGACAGGGGCTACGAGCAGTACTTC. Its protein is CASARDRGYEQYF.

The V and J genes are TRBV15 and TRBJ1-5, with 7 bases identical to TRBD1. Germline V CDR1 and CDR2: LNHNV, YYDKDF (reference sequence). V lost 8 bases to trimming and J lost 0 bases; unmatched junction nucleotides: 7. The CDR3 is 15 amino acids. CDR3 residues: CATEPGQSSNQPQHF. The CDR3 bases are TGTGCCACCGAGCCGGGACAGAGTAGCAATCAGCCCCAGCATTTT.

The genes are TRBV5-1 and TRBJ1-1; D not resolved. The germline V gene encodes CDR1 SGHRS and CDR2 YFSETQ. V lost 3 bases and J 6 bases, leaving 12 bases between the germline ends. The CDR3 is 13 residues long. The CDR3: CASSSRGVAEAFF. The CDR3, as DNA: TGCGCCAGCAGCTCCAGAGGAGTCGCTGAAGCTTTCTTT.

The rearrangement uses TRBV11-2 and TRBJ1-1; D is possibly TRBD1 (5 bases). Trimming left V 2 bases short and J 7 bases short, with 11 bases between. Germline CDR1 SGHAT, CDR2 FQNNGV. The CDR3 is 13 amino acids. The CDR3 spells CASSLFPGGEAFF. For the CDR3, the DNA is TGTGCCAGCAGCTTATTTCCGGGGGGTGAAGCTTTCTTT.

The DNA for the CDR3 is TGTGCCAGCAGTTACTCGACAGGCTTCTCTGGAAACACCATATATTTT. Amino acid sequence: CASSYSTGFSGNTIYF. The chain has TRBV6-5 and TRBJ1-3; possibly TRBD1 for D (6 bases). This CDR3 has 16 residues. Trimming shortened V by 0 bases and J by 0 bases, and 9 bases separated the two germline ends. The germline CDR1 and CDR2 sequences are MNHEY and SVGAGI.

This chain joins TRBV14 and TRBJ2-2; D is ambiguous. The CDR3 sequence is 14 residues long. CDR1 and CDR2 (germline): SGHDN, FVKESK. Trimming removed 0 bases at V and 8 bases at J, with 10 bases between. CDR3 DNA: TGTGCCAGCAGCCAAGATTATGCCGGGGGGGAGCTGTTTTTT. Encoded protein: CASSQDYAGGELFF.

The chain has TRBV6-1 and TRBJ2-7, with a possible D match to TRBD1 (5 bases). The CDR3 extends over 11 amino acids. From germline, CDR1 is MNHNS and CDR2 SASEGT. V was trimmed by 6 bases and J by 5 bases, leaving 8 bases between them. The CDR3 DNA reads as TGTGCCAGCAGGGGGCTCGACGAGCAGTACTTC. Residues: CASRGLDEQYF.

The chain recombines TRBV4-1 with TRBJ2-3; 9 nucleotides match TRBD2. J was trimmed by 3 bases and V by 0 bases; bases with no gene match: 4. This CDR3 has 16 residues. CDR1 and CDR2 (germline): MGHRA, YSYEKL. The CDR3 protein is CASSQDRRGGTDTQYF. CDR3 DNA sequence: TGCGCCAGCAGCCAAGATCGGCGGGGGGGGACAGATACGCAGTATTTT.